Sequencing of this T cell receptor (beta chain) was carried out in a study of T cell responses to AZD1222 COVID-19 vaccine. Losses at the gene ends were 2 bases for V and 2 bases for J; bases not matched to a gene: 3. Germline CDR1 reads MNHEY; CDR2 reads SVGEGT. This CDR3 spans 14 amino acids. The data were produced by immunoSEQ multiplex PCR, yet TCRdb's version contains in-frame clones alone and is incomplete. Among some 140,000 clones listed, 90% to 95% were seen once. Study results and caveats: AZD1222 recipients seropositive at baseline numbered only 6 or 7. Clonal diversity was possibly underestimated, and the donors were mostly white British, with more females. The reported proportion of spike-specific TCRs targeting unmutated variant regions was nearly half.

Second doses that came at about 4 or about 12 weeks were put together. Notes on this clone: What it recognizes is unknown.

The chain is built from TRBV6-2 or TRBV6-3 and TRBJ2-7; 7 bases are shared with TRBD1. The sequence came from an adult who received the AZD1222 COVID-19 vaccine. The sequencing here drew on peripheral blood, taken 28 days after the second AZD1222 dose. The CDR3 spells CASSYLTGTYEQYF. The CDR3 nucleotides read TGTGCCAGCAGTTACCTGACAGGGACCTACGAGCAGTACTTC.